The entry below gives a single T cell receptor beta chain sequence along with its context. The data belong to a study of blood T cell repertoires in COVID-19. Study information: Samples taken during acute and convalescent COVID-19 were collected in the United States, Italy and Spain. PBMCs, B-cell-depleted T cells, or T cells were the source of the cDNA or gDNA that made up the material.

There are 15 residues in the CDR3. Unmatched junction bases numbered 6, after V lost 0 bases and J lost 8 bases. Looked up from germline, CDR1 is SGHRS and CDR2 is YFSETQ. Per the original data handling: The authors estimated nucleated cell counts from reference gene primer amplification. The repertoire was sequenced with immunoSEQ multiplex PCR; TCRdb's copy has only in-frame clones and lacks some. V and J calls and clone size are as listed in that table; D and trimming were resolved from the DNA. Among a few hundred thousand clones listed, around 90% were seen once. Material: peripheral blood. The V call is TRBV5-1, the J call TRBJ2-1; 9 positions agree with TRBD2. The origin of this receptor is a human donor in a cohort sampled during active COVID-19. CDR3 amino acids: CASSLVAGGPDEQFF. The DNA of the CDR3 is TGCGCCAGCAGCTTGGTTGCGGGGGGGCCTGATGAGCAGTTCTTC.